Presented here are 14 T cell receptor beta chains from one specimen sequenced in a study of beta chain features in type 1 diabetes. Study-wide findings and caveats: Moderate yet significant TCRB CDR3 shortening was seen in Type 1 diabetes patients in all four CD4+ subsets.

What these receptors recognize is not known. The isolated RNA, all of it, was reverse transcribed, so expressed TCRB transcripts were what got sequenced. Some clones are missing from TCRdb's copy, which holds only in-frame ones; the method was immunoSEQ multiplex PCR. The sample holds 240,000 or so clones, approximately 20% seen once. Source material: naive CD4+ T cells from blood. All receptors come from a woman aged 40-49 years with type 1 diabetes.

This clone occurred a few times. V is TRBV19 and J is TRBJ1-5; no firm D call. The CDR3 totals 12 residues. Germline V CDR1 and CDR2: LNHDA, SQIVND (reference sequence). V gave up 0 bases and J gave up 5 bases, with 2 bases separating them. This CDR3 is CASSIDDQPQHF. CDR3 sequence (DNA): TGTGCCAGTAGTATAGACGATCAGCCCCAGCATTTT.

This clone appeared a few times. The J gene is TRBJ2-1, the V gene TRBV14; 7 nucleotides match TRBD2. Losses at the gene ends were 4 bases for V and 9 bases for J; bases not matched to a gene: 9. Germline CDR1 is SGHDN and CDR2 is FVKESK. The CDR3 covers 14 residues. Here the CDR3 DNA reads TGTGCCAGCAGCCGTTCGGTGGGGGGGATTGAGCAGTTCTTC. Translated: CASSRSVGGIEQFF.

The gene calls are TRBV2 and TRBJ2-5; possible D gene TRBD1, 5 bases. Germline V gives CDR1 SNHLY, CDR2 FYNNEI. The CDR3 loop spans 13 amino acids. The V end lost 5 bases, the J end lost 5 bases, and 12 bases lay between the germline ends. CDR3: CASSRESGETQYF. The CDR3 nucleotides are TGTGCCAGCAGTCGAGAATCAGGGGAGACCCAGTACTTC.

This clone was picked up a small number of times. The chain combines TRBV7-2 with TRBJ1-5; D possibly corresponds to TRBD1 (5 bases). CDR1 SGHTA and CDR2 FQGNSA come from the germline V gene. The CDR3 runs to 15 residues. Between the trimmed V and J ends, which lost 5 bases and 5 bases, there was a span of 16 bases. The CDR3 spells CASSATGQTYQPQHF. In DNA, the CDR3 is TGTGCCAGCAGCGCCACCGGACAAACGTATCAGCCCCAGCATTTT.

V is TRBV15 and J is TRBJ2-1; D remains unclear. The CDR3 spans 12 residues. V was pared by 0 bases and J by 6 bases, with 3 bases between. Germline V gene data show CDR1 as LNHNV and CDR2 as YYDKDF (reference sequence). The CDR3 DNA reads as TGTGCCACCAGCAGAGATCTCAATGAGCAGTTCTTC. This translates into CATSRDLNEQFF.

This clone has more than one count but fewer than ten. The gene calls are TRBV7-2 and TRBJ2-5; D unresolved. CDR1 and CDR2 from the germline V gene are SGHTA and FQGNSA. Between the trimmed V and J ends, which lost 2 bases and 7 bases, there was a span of 17 bases. The CDR3 contains 15 residues. The CDR3 nucleotides are TGTGCCAGCAGCTTAACCTCCGGTCGTAGAGGGACCCAGTACTTC. This translates into CASSLTSGRRGTQYF.

This chain links TRBV5-1 with TRBJ2-3, with TRBD2 matching 8 bases. Germline V gene sequence: CDR1 SGHRS, CDR2 YFSETQ. CDR3 size: 13 residues. The V segment lost 4 bases and the J segment 6 bases; nucleotides outside the gene matches: 4. CDR3 nucleotides: TGCGCCAGCAGCCGAGCGGGAGCGGATACGCAGTATTTT. Protein: CASSRAGADTQYF.

This clone was detected only a few times. This chain joins TRBV14 and TRBJ1-6; 10 bases agree with TRBD1. The trim removed 5 bases at V and 7 bases at J, leaving 8 bases unmatched. Germline assignment: CDR1 SGHDN and CDR2 FVKESK. This CDR3 region has 16 residues. CDR3: CASSSRQGARNSPLHF. CDR3 nucleotide sequence: TGTGCCAGCAGCTCCAGACAGGGGGCGAGGAATTCACCCCTCCACTTT.

This clone has more than one count but fewer than ten. This rearrangement joins TRBV4-3 to TRBJ2-7; 7 bases align to TRBD1. This CDR3 comprises 15 residues. Trimming removed 0 bases from V and 4 bases from J; junction bases left unmatched: 6. Germline V gives CDR1 LGHNA, CDR2 YSLEER. CDR3 nucleotide sequence: TGCGCCAGCAGCCAAGATCGAGGGGGCGGGTACGAGCAGTACTTC. Its translation is CASSQDRGGGYEQYF.

This clone came up a few times. The chain recombines TRBV2 with TRBJ2-4; D is possibly TRBD2 (6 bases). CDR3 length: 14 residues. Germline CDR1 and CDR2: SNHLY and FYNNEI. Trimming shortened V by 4 bases and J by 0 bases, and 7 bases separated the two germline ends. CDR3 amino acids: CASSVGLAKNIQYF. In DNA, the CDR3 is TGTGCCAGCAGTGTGGGACTAGCCAAAAACATTCAGTACTTC.

J is TRBJ1-1 and V is TRBV19, with TRBD1 matching 10 bases. Trimming cost V 7 bases and J 7 bases; bases outside gene matches: 9. Germline CDR1 and CDR2: LNHDA and SQIVND (reference sequence). CDR3 length: 14 amino acids. The CDR3 loop reads CASTPRQGAGEAFF. The CDR3 bases are TGTGCCAGTACCCCGAGACAGGGGGCGGGTGAAGCTTTCTTT.

This clone was seen more than once but under ten times. The chain links TRBV11-2 to TRBJ2-1, with D hard to call. From germline, CDR1 is SGHAT and CDR2 FQNNGV. The germline V and J ends were trimmed by 3 bases and 5 bases, with 5 bases remaining between them. The length of the CDR3 is 12 residues. CDR3 bases: TGTGCCAGCAGCTTCGTTCACAATGAGCAGTTCTTC. Its protein is CASSFVHNEQFF.

This CDR3 is CASSQVGALIIAQHF. For the CDR3, the DNA is TGTGCCAGCAGCCAAGTGGGGGCCCTAATCATAGCCCAGCATTTT. V and J are TRBV4-2 and TRBJ1-5; TRBD1 is a possible D gene (6 bases). The CDR3 has 15 residues. V gave up 1 base and J gave up 11 bases, with 18 bases separating them. Germline CDR1 reads LGHNA; CDR2 reads YNFKEQ.

The V and J genes are TRBV7-9 and TRBJ2-1; 9 nucleotides match TRBD2. V lost 3 bases, J lost 10 bases, and 4 bases stayed unmatched. Germline V gives CDR1 SEHNR, CDR2 FQNEAQ (reference sequence). There are 13 residues in the CDR3. This CDR3 reads CASSFAGGLEQFF. The CDR3 DNA reads TGTGCCAGCAGCTTTGCGGGGGGGCTCGAGCAGTTCTTC.